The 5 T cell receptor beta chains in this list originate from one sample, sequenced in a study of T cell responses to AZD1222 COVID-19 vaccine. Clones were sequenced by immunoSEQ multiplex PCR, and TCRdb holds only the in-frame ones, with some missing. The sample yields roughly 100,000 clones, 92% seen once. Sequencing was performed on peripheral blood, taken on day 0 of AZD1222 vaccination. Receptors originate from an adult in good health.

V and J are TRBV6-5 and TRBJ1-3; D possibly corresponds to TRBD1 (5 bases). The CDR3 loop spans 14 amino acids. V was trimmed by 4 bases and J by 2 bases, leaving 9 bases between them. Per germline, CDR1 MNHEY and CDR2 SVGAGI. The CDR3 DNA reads TGTGCCAGCAGTTTACAGGTTGCTGGAAACACCATATATTTT. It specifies CASSLQVAGNTIYF.

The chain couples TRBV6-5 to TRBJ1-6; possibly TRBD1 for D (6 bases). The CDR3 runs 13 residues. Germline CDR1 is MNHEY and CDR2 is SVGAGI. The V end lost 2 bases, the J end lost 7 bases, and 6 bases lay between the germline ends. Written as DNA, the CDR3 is TGTGCCAGCAGTTACAGGGGGAATTCACCCCTCCACTTT. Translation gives CASSYRGNSPLHF.

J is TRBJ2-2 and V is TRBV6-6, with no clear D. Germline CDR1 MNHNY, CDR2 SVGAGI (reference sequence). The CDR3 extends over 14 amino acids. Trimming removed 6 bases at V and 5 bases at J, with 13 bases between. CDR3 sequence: CASSPRLETGELFF. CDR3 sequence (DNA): TGTGCCAGCAGCCCCCGACTGGAAACCGGGGAGCTGTTTTTT.

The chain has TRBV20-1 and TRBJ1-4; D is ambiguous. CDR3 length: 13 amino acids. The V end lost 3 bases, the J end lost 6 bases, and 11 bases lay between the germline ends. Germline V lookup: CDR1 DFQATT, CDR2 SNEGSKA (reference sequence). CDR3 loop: CSASGEVDEKLFF. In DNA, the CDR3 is TGCAGTGCTAGTGGGGAAGTCGATGAAAAACTGTTTTTT.

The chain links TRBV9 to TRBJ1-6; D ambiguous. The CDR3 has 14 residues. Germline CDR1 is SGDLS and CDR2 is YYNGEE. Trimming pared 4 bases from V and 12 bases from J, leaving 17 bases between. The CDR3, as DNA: TGTGCCAGCAGCTCAGGACCGTCAGAGGGACCCCTCCACTTT. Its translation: CASSSGPSEGPLHF.